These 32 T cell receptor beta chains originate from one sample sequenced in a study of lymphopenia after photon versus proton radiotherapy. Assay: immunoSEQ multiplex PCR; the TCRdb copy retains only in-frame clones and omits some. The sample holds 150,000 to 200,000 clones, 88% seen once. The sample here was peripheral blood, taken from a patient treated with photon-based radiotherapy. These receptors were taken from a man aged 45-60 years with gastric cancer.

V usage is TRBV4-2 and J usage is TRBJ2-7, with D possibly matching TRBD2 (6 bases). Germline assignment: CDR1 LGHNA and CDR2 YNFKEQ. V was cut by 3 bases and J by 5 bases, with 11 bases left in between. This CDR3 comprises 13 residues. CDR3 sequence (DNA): TGTGCCAGCAGCCAGAATCTAGCGAACGAGCAGTACTTC. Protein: CASSQNLANEQYF.

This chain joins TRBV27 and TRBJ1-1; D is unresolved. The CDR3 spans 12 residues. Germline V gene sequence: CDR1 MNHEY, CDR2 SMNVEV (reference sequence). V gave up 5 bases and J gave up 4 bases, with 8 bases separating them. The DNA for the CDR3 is TGTGCCAGCAGTAGCCTGGGCACTGAAGCTTTCTTT. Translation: CASSSLGTEAFF.

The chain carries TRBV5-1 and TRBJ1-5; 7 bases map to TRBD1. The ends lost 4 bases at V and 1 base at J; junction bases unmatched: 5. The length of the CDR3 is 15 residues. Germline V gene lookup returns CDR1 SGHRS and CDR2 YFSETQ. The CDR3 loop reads CASSPTGQSNQPQHF. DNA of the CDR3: TGCGCCAGCAGCCCGACGGGACAGAGCAATCAGCCCCAGCATTTT. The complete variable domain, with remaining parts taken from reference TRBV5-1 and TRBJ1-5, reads KAGVTQTPRYLIKTRGQQVTLSCSPISGHRSVSWYQQTPGQGLQFLFEYFSETQRNKGNFPGRFSGRQFSNSRSEMNVSTLELGDSALYLCASSPTGQSNQPQHFGDGTRLSIL.

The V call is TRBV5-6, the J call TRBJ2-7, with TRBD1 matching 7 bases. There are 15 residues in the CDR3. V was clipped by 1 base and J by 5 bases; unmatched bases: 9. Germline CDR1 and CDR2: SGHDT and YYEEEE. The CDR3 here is CASSLLGGISHEQYF. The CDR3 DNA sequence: TGTGCCAGCAGCTTGTTAGGGGGCATATCCCACGAGCAGTACTTC.

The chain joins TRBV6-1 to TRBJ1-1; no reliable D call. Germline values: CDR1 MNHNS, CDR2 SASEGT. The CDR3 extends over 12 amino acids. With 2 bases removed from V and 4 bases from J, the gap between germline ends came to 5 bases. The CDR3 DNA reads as TGTGCCAGCAGTGAAATTGTCACTGAAGCTTTCTTT. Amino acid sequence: CASSEIVTEAFF.

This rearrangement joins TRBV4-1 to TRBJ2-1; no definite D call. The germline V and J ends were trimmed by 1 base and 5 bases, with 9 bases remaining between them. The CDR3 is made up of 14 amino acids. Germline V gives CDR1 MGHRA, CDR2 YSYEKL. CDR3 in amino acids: CASSQGNSNNEQFF. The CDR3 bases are TGCGCCAGCAGCCAAGGGAACAGCAACAATGAGCAGTTCTTC.

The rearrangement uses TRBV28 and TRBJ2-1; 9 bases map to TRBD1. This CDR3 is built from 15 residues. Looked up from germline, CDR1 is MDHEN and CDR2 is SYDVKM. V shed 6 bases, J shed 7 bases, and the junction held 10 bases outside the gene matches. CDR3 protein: CASRKRDRVLNEQFF. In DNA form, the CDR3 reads TGTGCCAGCAGGAAGCGGGACAGGGTATTGAATGAGCAGTTCTTC.

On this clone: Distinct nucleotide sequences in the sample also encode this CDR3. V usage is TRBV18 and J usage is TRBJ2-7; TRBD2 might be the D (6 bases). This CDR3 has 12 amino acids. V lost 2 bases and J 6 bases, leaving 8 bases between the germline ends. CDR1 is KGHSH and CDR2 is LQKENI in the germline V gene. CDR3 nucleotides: TGTGCCAGCTCACCAGTGGGAGGCGAGCAGTACTTC. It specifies CASSPVGGEQYF.

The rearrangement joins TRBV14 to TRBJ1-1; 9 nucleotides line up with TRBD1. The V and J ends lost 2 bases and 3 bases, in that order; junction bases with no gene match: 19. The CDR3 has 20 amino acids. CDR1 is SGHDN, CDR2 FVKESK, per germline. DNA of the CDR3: TGTGCCAGCAGCCAAAGGGCCCCCGGGACAGGGAAGAGGGTGGACACTGAAGCTTTCTTT. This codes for CASSQRAPGTGKRVDTEAFF. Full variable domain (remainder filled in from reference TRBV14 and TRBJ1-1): EAGVTQFPSHSVIEKGQTVTLRCDPISGHDNLYWYRRVMGKEIKFLLHFVKESKQDESGMPNNRFLAERTGGTYSTLKVQPAELEDSGVYFCASSQRAPGTGKRVDTEAFFGQGTRLTVV.

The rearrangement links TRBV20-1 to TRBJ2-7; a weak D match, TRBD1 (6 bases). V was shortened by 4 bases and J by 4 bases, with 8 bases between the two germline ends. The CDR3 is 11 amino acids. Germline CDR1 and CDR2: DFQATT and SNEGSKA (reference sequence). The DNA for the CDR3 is TGCAGTGCTAAAGACAGGTACGAGCAGTACTTC. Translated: CSAKDRYEQYF.

The CDR3: CSAQGSGELFF. The CDR3 coding sequence is TGCAGTGCCCAGGGGTCCGGGGAGCTGTTTTTT. The genes are TRBV20-1 and TRBJ2-2, with D tentatively TRBD1 (6 bases). In germline, CDR1 is DFQATT, CDR2 SNEGSKA (reference sequence). Trimming stripped 6 bases from V and 6 bases from J, with 8 bases between. The CDR3 length is 11 residues.

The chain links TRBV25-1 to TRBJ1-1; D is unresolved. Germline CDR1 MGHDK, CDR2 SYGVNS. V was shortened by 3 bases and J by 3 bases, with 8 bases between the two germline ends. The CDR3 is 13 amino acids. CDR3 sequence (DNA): TGTGCCAGCAGTGACGACCCCGACACTGAAGCTTTCTTT. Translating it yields CASSDDPDTEAFF.

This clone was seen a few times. CDR3 nucleotide sequence: TGTGCCAGCAGGGAAGGTGGGGGGGCAGGTCAGCCCCAGCATTTT. As protein: CASREGGGAGQPQHF. The chain carries TRBV6-6 and TRBJ1-5, with D possibly TRBD1 on 6 matching bases. The ends were cut back, 6 bases at V and 6 bases at J, with 18 bases in the middle. The germline V gene has CDR1 MNHNY and CDR2 SVGAGI (reference sequence). The CDR3 consists of 15 residues.

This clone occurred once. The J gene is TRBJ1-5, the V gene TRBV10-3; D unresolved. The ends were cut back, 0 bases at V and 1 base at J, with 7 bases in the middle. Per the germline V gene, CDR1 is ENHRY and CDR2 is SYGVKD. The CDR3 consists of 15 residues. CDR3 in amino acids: CAISESGRSNQPQHF. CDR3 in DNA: TGTGCCATCAGTGAGTCGGGCAGGAGCAATCAGCCCCAGCATTTT.

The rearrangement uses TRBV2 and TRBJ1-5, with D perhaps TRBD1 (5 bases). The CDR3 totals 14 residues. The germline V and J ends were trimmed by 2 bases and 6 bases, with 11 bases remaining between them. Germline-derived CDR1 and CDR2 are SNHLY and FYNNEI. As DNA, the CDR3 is TGTGCCAGCAGTGAATCCAGGGCTGGTCAGCCCCAGCATTTT. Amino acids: CASSESRAGQPQHF.

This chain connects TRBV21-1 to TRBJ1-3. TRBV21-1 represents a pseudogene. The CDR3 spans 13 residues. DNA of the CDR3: TGTGCCAGCCGGGGATCCTCTGGAAACACCATATATTTT. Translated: CASRGSSGNTIYF.

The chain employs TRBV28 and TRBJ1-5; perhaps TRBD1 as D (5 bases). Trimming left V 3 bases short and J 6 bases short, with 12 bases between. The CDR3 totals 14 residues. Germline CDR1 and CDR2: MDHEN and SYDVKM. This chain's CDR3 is CASSFGGFGQPQHF. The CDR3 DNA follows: TGTGCCAGCAGTTTCGGGGGATTCGGTCAGCCCCAGCATTTT. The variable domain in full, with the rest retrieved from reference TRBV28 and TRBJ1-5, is DVKVTQSSRYLVKRTGEKVFLECVQDMDHENMFWYRQDPGLGLRLIYFSYDVKMKEKGDIPEGYSVSREKKERFSLILESASTNQTSMYLCASSFGGFGQPQHFGDGTRLSIL.

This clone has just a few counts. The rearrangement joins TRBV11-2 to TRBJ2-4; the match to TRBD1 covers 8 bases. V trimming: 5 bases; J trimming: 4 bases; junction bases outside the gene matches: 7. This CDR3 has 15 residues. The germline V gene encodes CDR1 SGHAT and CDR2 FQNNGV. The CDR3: CASSALRTGKNIQYF. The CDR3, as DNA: TGTGCCAGCAGCGCGCTTCGGACAGGGAAAAACATTCAGTACTTC.

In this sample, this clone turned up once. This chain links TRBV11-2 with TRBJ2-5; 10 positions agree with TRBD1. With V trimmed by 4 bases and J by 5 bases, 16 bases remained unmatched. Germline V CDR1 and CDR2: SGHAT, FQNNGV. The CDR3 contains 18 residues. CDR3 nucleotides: TGTGCCAGCAGCTCCTACCCCGTTCCGGACAGGGGGAGGGAGACCCAGTACTTC. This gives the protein CASSSYPVPDRGRETQYF.

CDR3 sequence reads: CASSIGLLAKNIQYF. The CDR3 DNA reads TGTGCCAGTAGTATTGGACTCCTAGCCAAAAACATTCAGTACTTC. The chain is built from TRBV19 and TRBJ2-4; weak D call: TRBD2 (5 bases). The V end lost 3 bases, the J end lost 0 bases, and 9 bases lay between the germline ends. The CDR3 runs 15 residues. Germline lookup yields CDR1 LNHDA and CDR2 SQIVND (reference sequence).

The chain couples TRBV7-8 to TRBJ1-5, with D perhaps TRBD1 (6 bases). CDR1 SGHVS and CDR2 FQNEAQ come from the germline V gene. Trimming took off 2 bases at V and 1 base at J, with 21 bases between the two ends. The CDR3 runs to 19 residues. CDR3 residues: CASSLIPFTGRKSNQPQHF. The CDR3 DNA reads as TGTGCCAGCAGCTTAATCCCCTTCACAGGGCGGAAAAGCAATCAGCCCCAGCATTTT.

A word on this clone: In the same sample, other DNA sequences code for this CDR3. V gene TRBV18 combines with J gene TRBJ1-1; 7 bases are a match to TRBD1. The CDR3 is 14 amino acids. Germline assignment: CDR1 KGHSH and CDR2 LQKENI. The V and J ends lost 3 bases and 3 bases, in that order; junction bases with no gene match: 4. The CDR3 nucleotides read TGTGCCAGCTCACCGCAGGGGGGGGACACTGAAGCTTTCTTT. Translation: CASSPQGGDTEAFF.

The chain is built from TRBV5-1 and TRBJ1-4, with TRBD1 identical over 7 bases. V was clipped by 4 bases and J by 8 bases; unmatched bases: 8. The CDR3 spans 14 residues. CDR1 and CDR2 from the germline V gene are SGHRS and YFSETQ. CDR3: CASSLTGLPEKLFF. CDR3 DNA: TGCGCCAGCAGCCTGACAGGGTTACCCGAAAAACTGTTTTTT.

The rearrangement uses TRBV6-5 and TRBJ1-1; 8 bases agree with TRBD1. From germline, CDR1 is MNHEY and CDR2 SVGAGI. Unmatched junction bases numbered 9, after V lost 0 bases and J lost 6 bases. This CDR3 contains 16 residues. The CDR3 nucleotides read TGTGCCAGCAGTTACTCGACGACAGGGGTGGGCGCTGAAGCTTTCTTT. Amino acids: CASSYSTTGVGAEAFF.

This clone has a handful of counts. The CDR3 sequence: CASTYRQGYGYTF. CDR3 DNA: TGTGCCAGCACCTATCGACAGGGCTATGGCTACACCTTC. J is TRBJ1-2 and V is TRBV28; TRBD1 matches at 7 bases. The CDR3 sequence is 13 residues long. J gave up 4 bases and V 7 bases, and 6 bases lay outside the gene matches. Per the germline V gene, CDR1 is MDHEN and CDR2 is SYDVKM.

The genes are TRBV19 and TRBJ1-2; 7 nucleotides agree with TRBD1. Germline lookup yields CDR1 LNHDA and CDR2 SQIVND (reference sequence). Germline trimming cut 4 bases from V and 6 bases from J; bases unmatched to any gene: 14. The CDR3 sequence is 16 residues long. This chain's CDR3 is CASSTPSGQSWNGYTF. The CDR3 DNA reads TGTGCCAGTAGTACCCCATCGGGACAGTCCTGGAATGGCTACACCTTC. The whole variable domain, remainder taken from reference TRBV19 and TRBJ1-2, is DGGITQSPKYLFRKEGQNVTLSCEQNLNHDAMYWYRQDPGQGLRLIYYSQIVNDFQKGDIAEGYSVSREKKESFPLTVTSAQKNPTAFYLCASSTPSGQSWNGYTFGSGTRLTVV.

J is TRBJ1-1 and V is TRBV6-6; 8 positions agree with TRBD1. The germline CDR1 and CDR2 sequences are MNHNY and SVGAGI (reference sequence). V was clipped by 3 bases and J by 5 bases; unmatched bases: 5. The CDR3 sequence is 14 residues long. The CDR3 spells CASSYGTGQTEAFF. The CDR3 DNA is TGTGCCAGCAGTTATGGGACAGGCCAGACTGAAGCTTTCTTT.

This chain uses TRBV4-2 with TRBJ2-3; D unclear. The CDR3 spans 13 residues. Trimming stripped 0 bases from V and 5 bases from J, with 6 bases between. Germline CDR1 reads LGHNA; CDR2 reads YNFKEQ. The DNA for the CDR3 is TGTGCCAGCAGCCAAGATAGGAGAGATACGCAGTATTTT. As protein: CASSQDRRDTQYF.

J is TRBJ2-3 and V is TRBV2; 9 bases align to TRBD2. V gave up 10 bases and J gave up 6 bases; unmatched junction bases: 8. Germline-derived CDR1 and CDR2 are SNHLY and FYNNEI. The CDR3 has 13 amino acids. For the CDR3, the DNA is TGTGCCACCATAGACGGACTAGCGGATACGCAGTATTTT. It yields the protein CATIDGLADTQYF. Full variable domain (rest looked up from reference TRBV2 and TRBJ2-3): EPEVTQTPSHQVTQMGQEVILRCVPISNHLYFYWYRQILGQKVEFLVSFYNNEISEKSEIFDDQFSVERPDGSNFTLKIRSTKLEDSAMYFCATIDGLADTQYFGPGTRLTVL.

CDR3: CASSEGRGLSNQPQHF. The CDR3 DNA reads TGTGCCAGCAGTGAAGGCAGGGGCCTGAGCAATCAGCCCCAGCATTTT. This chain joins TRBV6-1 and TRBJ1-5; maybe TRBD1 (6 bases). Trimming cost V 1 base and J 1 base, with 11 bases left between them. Per germline, CDR1 MNHNS and CDR2 SASEGT. CDR3 length equals 16 residues.

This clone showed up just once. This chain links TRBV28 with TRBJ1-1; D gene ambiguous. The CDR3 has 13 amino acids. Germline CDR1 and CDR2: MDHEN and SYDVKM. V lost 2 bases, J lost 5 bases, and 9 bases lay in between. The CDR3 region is CASSLGSYTEAFF. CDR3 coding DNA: TGTGCCAGCAGTTTAGGCTCTTATACTGAAGCTTTCTTT.

The CDR3 bases are TGTGCCAGCAGCCTCGGACTAGAAAGCGACTACGAGCAGTACTTC. This encodes CASSLGLESDYEQYF. The chain couples TRBV5-5 to TRBJ2-7; 7 positions match TRBD2. CDR1 is SGHKS, CDR2 YYEKEE, per germline (reference sequence). The CDR3 spans 15 residues. V dropped 4 bases and J dropped 3; count of bases not matched to a gene: 10. Together with reference TRBV5-5 and TRBJ2-7, the CDR3 gives the full variable domain: DAGVTQSPTHLIKTRGQQVTLRCSPISGHKSVSWYQQVLGQGPQFIFQYYEKEERGRGNFPDRFSARQFPNYSSELNVNALLLGDSALYLCASSLGLESDYEQYFGPGTRLTVT.